The next 32 T cell receptor beta chains were all read from a single sample in a study of chemoradiotherapy in HPV16-positive cancers. Using immunoSEQ multiplex PCR, the repertoire was profiled, and TCRdb retains in-frame clones only, with some absent. The sample lists fewer than 10,000 clones; around 80% were seen once. The sequencing here drew on tumor tissue, taken from a patient who underwent chemoradiotherapy. These receptors originate from a human donor with HPV-associated anogenital cancer.

The chain has TRBV7-3 and TRBJ2-2; no clear D gene. CDR1 SGHTA and CDR2 FQGTGA come from the germline V gene. There are 15 residues in the CDR3. The V gene lost 3 bases and the J gene lost 6 bases, with 14 bases spanning the gap. Written as DNA, the CDR3 is TGTGCCAGCAGCTTTAAAAATGAGCTCCCCGGGGAGCTGTTTTTT. Protein product: CASSFKNELPGELFF.

This clone was detected only once. The rearrangement links TRBV19 to TRBJ1-1; D uncertain. Trimming cost V 0 bases and J 1 base, with 9 bases left between them. The germline CDR1 and CDR2 sequences are LNHDA and SQIVND (reference sequence). The CDR3 is made up of 15 amino acids. The CDR3 nucleotides are TGTGCCAGTAGTATAGAGGCTCAGCGGAACACTGAAGCTTTCTTT. It yields the protein CASSIEAQRNTEAFF.

The genes are TRBV28 and TRBJ2-6; possibly TRBD1 for D (6 bases). Trimming took 5 bases from V and 2 from J, leaving 10 bases between them. Germline CDR1 and CDR2: MDHEN and SYDVKM. This CDR3 contains 15 residues. The CDR3, as DNA: TGTGCCAGCAGTACACACAGGGCTGGGGCCAACGTCCTGACTTTC. Translated, it gives CASSTHRAGANVLTF.

This clone has just a few counts. The chain carries TRBV7-2 and TRBJ2-4; D not certain. CDR3 length equals 11 residues. Germline V lookup: CDR1 SGHTA, CDR2 FQGNSA. Deletions cut 11 bases from V and 8 bases from J, with 13 bases between. CDR3 in DNA: TGTGCCGCCTCGACTGGTGACATTCAGTACTTC. Its protein is CAASTGDIQYF.

The chain has TRBV6-5 and TRBJ2-5, with TRBD2 as a possible D gene (7 bases). The length of the CDR3 is 16 residues. Trimming removed 3 bases from V and 1 base from J, with 15 bases in between. Germline CDR1 reads MNHEY; CDR2 reads SVGAGI. The CDR3 DNA is TGTGCCAGCAGTTATCGGGCGGGGGCCCGCCAAGAGACCCAGTACTTC. This gives the protein CASSYRAGARQETQYF.

CDR3 region: CASSLQGLDRTEAFF. For the CDR3, the DNA is TGTGCCAGCAGCCTCCAGGGGTTGGATCGGACTGAAGCTTTCTTT. The chain has TRBV7-6 and TRBJ1-1, with D possibly TRBD1 on 6 matching bases. The CDR3 spans 15 residues. Between the trimmed V and J ends, which lost 5 bases and 5 bases, there was a span of 18 bases. The germline gives CDR1 SGHVS, CDR2 FNYEAQ.

This rearrangement joins TRBV28 to TRBJ1-2; no reliable D call. CDR3 length: 15 residues. Germline V CDR1 and CDR2: MDHEN, SYDVKM. Trimming took 3 bases from V and 4 from J, leaving 15 bases between them. Here the CDR3 reads CASSFLGGGVYGYTF. DNA for the CDR3: TGTGCCAGCAGTTTTCTAGGAGGTGGGGTCTATGGCTACACCTTC.

The V and J genes are TRBV4-3 and TRBJ1-3, with a possible D match to TRBD1 (5 bases). Between the trimmed V and J ends, which lost 4 bases and 3 bases, there was a span of 19 bases. Germline-derived CDR1 and CDR2 are LGHNA and YSLEER. The CDR3 contains 17 residues. CDR3: CASSPFGTGVNGNTIYF. CDR3 bases: TGCGCCAGCAGCCCCTTCGGGACGGGGGTTAATGGAAACACCATATATTTT.

The chain links TRBV10-3 to TRBJ1-2; possibly TRBD1 for D (5 bases). Trimming left V 7 bases short and J 5 bases short, with 14 bases between. This CDR3 has 13 residues. Germline V gene sequence: CDR1 ENHRY, CDR2 SYGVKD. For the CDR3, the DNA is TGTGCCATCAATGGGCAGGGAGATTATGGCTACACCTTC. It is translated as CAINGQGDYGYTF.

V is TRBV10-2 and J is TRBJ2-3; unclear D gene. Germline V CDR1 and CDR2: WSHSY, SAAADI. The V and J ends lost 10 bases and 4 bases respectively, with 12 bases between them. The CDR3 consists of 12 residues. The CDR3 region is CATVGIPDTQYF. DNA of the CDR3: TGCGCCACCGTTGGTATCCCAGATACGCAGTATTTT.

V usage is TRBV11-2 and J usage is TRBJ1-5; 7 bases align to TRBD1. The CDR3 spans 15 residues. Per germline, CDR1 SGHAT and CDR2 FQNNGV. The J segment lost 3 bases and the V segment lost 5 bases, leaving 7 bases of the junction unmatched. The CDR3 protein is CASSRDRSPNQPQHF. CDR3 nucleotides: TGTGCCAGCAGCCGGGACAGAAGCCCCAATCAGCCCCAGCATTTT.

The chain recombines TRBV30 with TRBJ2-2, with D possibly being TRBD2 (7 bases). V was trimmed by 2 bases and J by 2 bases, leaving 12 bases between them. The CDR3 is 15 residues long. Per the germline V gene, CDR1 is GTSNPN and CDR2 is SVGIG (reference sequence). The CDR3 region has the DNA TGTGCCTGGAGTTGGGGGGGACATAACACCGGGGAGCTGTTTTTT. Its translation: CAWSWGGHNTGELFF.

The chain joins TRBV4-3 to TRBJ2-4; 12 nucleotides align to TRBD2. Losses at the gene ends were 1 base for V and 3 bases for J; bases not matched to a gene: 19. Germline assignment: CDR1 LGHNA and CDR2 YSLEER. The CDR3 totals 22 residues. The DNA of the CDR3 is TGCGCCAGCAGCCAAGGAATTTGGCAAGGACTAGCGGGGCACTCAGGCAAAAACATTCAGTACTTC. This encodes CASSQGIWQGLAGHSGKNIQYF.

This clone was counted only a few times. V gene TRBV18 combines with J gene TRBJ1-1; 9 bases are shared with TRBD1. Germline CDR1 is KGHSH and CDR2 is LQKENI. This CDR3 spans 15 amino acids. J gave up 6 bases and V 6 bases, and 11 bases lay outside the gene matches. The CDR3 spells CASSTGTGTVAEAFF. The CDR3 DNA is TGTGCCAGCTCGACCGGGACAGGGACGGTCGCTGAAGCTTTCTTT.

The V and J genes are TRBV29-1 and TRBJ1-1; 7 nucleotides line up with TRBD1. The CDR3 is 13 residues long. Germline CDR1 is SQVTM and CDR2 is ANQGSEA. J lost 0 bases, V lost 2 bases, and 0 bases had no gene match. The CDR3 spells CSVETGVNTEAFF. In DNA form, the CDR3 reads TGCAGCGTTGAAACAGGGGTGAACACTGAAGCTTTCTTT.

The CDR3 region has the DNA TGTGCCAGCAGCTTAATCCGGGGCACTGAAGCTTTCTTT. This gives the protein CASSLIRGTEAFF. This sequence joins TRBV11-3 and TRBJ1-1; D gene unclear. The CDR3 totals 13 residues. Germline V gives CDR1 SGHNT, CDR2 YENEEA. V gave up 2 bases and J gave up 4 bases, with 8 bases separating them. Complete variable domain (other parts from reference TRBV11-3 and TRBJ1-1): EAGVVQSPRYKIIEKKQPVAFWCNPISGHNTLYWYLQNLGQGPELLIRYENEEAVDDSQLPKDRFSAERLKGVDSTLKIQPAELGDSAVYLCASSLIRGTEAFFGQGTRLTVV.

J is TRBJ2-2 and V is TRBV11-2; the D gene is possibly TRBD2 (5 bases). The CDR3 spans 15 residues. Germline CDR1 is SGHAT and CDR2 is FQNNGV. V was clipped by 6 bases and J by 1 base, with 12 bases between them. Here the CDR3 reads CASRRLGGNTGELFF. The DNA for the CDR3 is TGTGCCAGCAGGCGCTTAGGAGGGAACACCGGGGAGCTGTTTTTT.

This chain connects TRBV11-3 to TRBJ2-5; D uncertain. The CDR3 has 16 amino acids. Trimming cost V 1 base and J 2 bases, with 14 bases left between them. CDR1 and CDR2 (germline): SGHNT, YENEEA. For the CDR3, the DNA is TGTGCCAGCAGCTTAGGGGCAACCGCGACTCAAGAGACCCAGTACTTC. Translation: CASSLGATATQETQYF.

In its sample, this clone was seen a few times. The chain recombines TRBV5-6 with TRBJ1-2; the D gene is possibly TRBD1 (5 bases). Per the germline V gene, CDR1 is SGHDT and CDR2 is YYEEEE. The CDR3 runs 12 residues. Trimming removed 4 bases from V and 7 bases from J, with 11 bases in between. CDR3 in DNA: TGTGCCAGCAGCCCAGGGACCCCTGGCTACACCTTC. As protein: CASSPGTPGYTF. The full variable domain, rest sourced from reference TRBV5-6 and TRBJ1-2, is DAGVTQSPTHLIKTRGQQVTLRCSPKSGHDTVSWYQQALGQGPQFIFQYYEEEERQRGNFPDRFSGHQFPNYSSELNVNALLLGDSALYLCASSPGTPGYTFGSGTRLTVV.

This sequence joins TRBV14 and TRBJ1-4, with 7 nucleotides matching TRBD1. Germline lookup yields CDR1 SGHDN and CDR2 FVKESK. J lost 8 bases, V lost 4 bases, and 10 bases had no gene match. This CDR3 has 15 amino acids. CDR3 amino acids: CASSLFRQGGEKLFF. The CDR3 DNA follows: TGTGCCAGCAGCCTTTTCCGACAGGGCGGGGAAAAACTGTTTTTT.

The rearrangement joins TRBV15 to TRBJ2-7, with D possibly being TRBD1 (6 bases). Looked up from germline, CDR1 is LNHNV and CDR2 is YYDKDF (reference sequence). The CDR3 runs 13 residues. V was trimmed by 6 bases and J by 2 bases, leaving 11 bases between them. CDR3 bases: TGTGCCACCAGTTTGGACAGCCCCTACGAGCAGTACTTC. This translates into CATSLDSPYEQYF.

This clone has only one observation. The J gene is TRBJ1-5, the V gene TRBV5-6, with 7 bases fitting TRBD1. Germline trimming cut 4 bases from V and 1 base from J; bases unmatched to any gene: 5. Germline V CDR1 and CDR2: SGHDT, YYEEEE. This CDR3 region has 15 residues. The CDR3 protein is CASSLAGGSNQPQHF. The CDR3 DNA reads as TGTGCCAGCAGCCTGGCAGGGGGGAGCAATCAGCCCCAGCATTTT.

This clone came up once. V is TRBV11-3 and J is TRBJ2-7; TRBD2 might be the D (6 bases). The germline V and J ends were trimmed by 1 base and 1 base, with 11 bases remaining between them. The V gene's germline CDR1 is SGHNT and CDR2 YENEEA. This CDR3 is built from 15 residues. Written as DNA, the CDR3 is TGTGCCAGCAGCTTAGGCGGGATAAGTTCCTACGAGCAGTACTTC. The encoded protein is CASSLGGISSYEQYF. Drawing the rest from reference TRBV11-3 and TRBJ2-7, the complete variable domain is EAGVVQSPRYKIIEKKQPVAFWCNPISGHNTLYWYLQNLGQGPELLIRYENEEAVDDSQLPKDRFSAERLKGVDSTLKIQPAELGDSAVYLCASSLGGISSYEQYFGPGTRLTVT.

The chain employs TRBV6-1 and TRBJ1-1; no clear D. Germline CDR1 is MNHNS and CDR2 is SASEGT. The length of the CDR3 is 15 residues. The ends were cut back, 4 bases at V and 4 bases at J, with 16 bases in the middle. CDR3 DNA sequence: TGTGCCAGCAGTGGCGGGTCCTTAGGATTCACTGAAGCTTTCTTT. Amino acid sequence: CASSGGSLGFTEAFF.

J is TRBJ1-2 and V is TRBV11-3; no definite D call. Trimming stripped 0 bases from V and 4 bases from J, with 21 bases between. Germline V gene data show CDR1 as SGHNT and CDR2 as YENEEA. CDR3 length: 18 amino acids. The CDR3 nucleotides are TGTGCCAGCAGCTTAGATCGAGGGCCCCGCGCAGATTTCTATGGCTACACCTTC. This gives the protein CASSLDRGPRADFYGYTF.

This clone has just a few counts. The chain combines TRBV6-5 with TRBJ1-1, with TRBD1 as a possible D gene (6 bases). This CDR3 has 15 residues. Trimming took 2 bases from V and 1 from J, leaving 11 bases between them. Germline assignment: CDR1 MNHEY and CDR2 SVGAGI. The CDR3 loop reads CASSYSGRGNTEAFF. The CDR3 DNA sequence: TGTGCCAGCAGTTACAGTGGCAGGGGGAACACTGAAGCTTTCTTT.

The chain carries TRBV7-8 and TRBJ2-3; no definite D call. Germline CDR1 and CDR2: SGHVS and FQNEAQ. Trimming removed 3 bases from V and 6 bases from J, with 7 bases in between. This CDR3 spans 12 amino acids. The CDR3 is CASSFGWDTQYF. CDR3 nucleotide sequence: TGTGCCAGCAGCTTCGGGTGGGATACGCAGTATTTT.

The chain uses TRBV7-6 and TRBJ2-1; the match to TRBD2 covers 7 bases. This CDR3 spans 17 amino acids. V trimming: 2 bases; J trimming: 7 bases; junction bases outside the gene matches: 14. Germline CDR1 is SGHVS and CDR2 is FNYEAQ. The CDR3 coding sequence is TGTGCCAGCAGCTTATTCCCCCCCCGGGCGGGGGTGAATGAGCAGTTCTTC. This translates into CASSLFPPRAGVNEQFF. The full variable domain, completed using reference TRBV7-6 and TRBJ2-1, is GAGVSQSPRYKVTKRGQDVALRCDPISGHVSLYWYRQALGQGPEFLTYFNYEAQQDKSGLPNDRFSAERPEGSISTLTIQRTEQRDSAMYRCASSLFPPRAGVNEQFFGPGTRLTVL.

The chain carries TRBV29-1 and TRBJ1-1, with D uncertain. V lost 8 bases and J lost 7, with 14 bases in between. Per the germline V gene, CDR1 is SQVTM and CDR2 is ANQGSEA. The CDR3 contains 11 residues. The CDR3 protein is CSPLVLGEAFF. CDR3 DNA sequence: TGCAGCCCCCTGGTATTGGGTGAAGCTTTCTTT.

The chain has TRBV6-1 and TRBJ1-3; TRBD1 agrees at 9 bases. Unmatched junction bases numbered 5, after V lost 2 bases and J lost 3 bases. The CDR3 totals 16 residues. Germline CDR1 MNHNS, CDR2 SASEGT. DNA of the CDR3: TGTGCCAGCAGTGAAACAGGGGGCGCCGGTGGAAACACCATATATTTT. Its translation is CASSETGGAGGNTIYF.

The chain employs TRBV28 and TRBJ2-7, with D maybe TRBD1 (5 bases). V shed 4 bases and J shed 7 bases, with 26 bases lying between them. The germline V gene encodes CDR1 MDHEN and CDR2 SYDVKM. The CDR3 runs 17 residues. The CDR3, as DNA: TGTGCCAGCAGTTCCCATCGAGCCGCAAGGGGTGATTGGGAGCAGTACTTC. Amino acids: CASSSHRAARGDWEQYF.

This chain links TRBV9 with TRBJ2-1; 8 bases line up with TRBD2. The CDR3 length is 15 residues. CDR1 is SGDLS and CDR2 is YYNGEE in the germline V gene. J gave up 7 bases and V 3 bases, and 9 bases lay outside the gene matches. CDR3 protein: CASSAPGGMRNEQFF. CDR3 sequence (DNA): TGTGCCAGCAGCGCCCCGGGGGGGATGAGAAATGAGCAGTTCTTC.